These T cell receptor beta chains were read from a single sample in a study of T-cell memory formation after mild COVID-19. TCRdb fed the 5' RACE reads into MiXCR, producing one record per CDR3 protein. The repertoire holds 110,000 to 150,000 distinct CDR3 sequences, with under 30% as singletons. The sample consisted of PBMCs or a T cell subset sorted from them (not recorded which). These receptors were collected from an adult woman who had mild COVID-19 (a few samples of this study predate the infection). Cell type and time point are not known. Both conserved end residues are part of each CDR3. A D gene is named only where the DNA matches it firmly. Only part of the rows carry a size: once, few, many, or a class if the clone is expanded.

v_gene: TRBV4-1; j_gene: TRBJ2-7; abundance: .; d_gene: TRBD1; CDR3nt: TGCGCCAGCAGCCAAACAGGGACAGCTCCCTTTCGCGAGCAGTACTTC; CDR3aa: CASSQTGTAPFREQYF
v_gene: TRBV9; j_gene: TRBJ2-1; abundance: .; d_gene: .; CDR3nt: TGTGCCAGCAGCCCATCCCTTCTGGGCAATGAGCAGTTCTTC; CDR3aa: CASSPSLLGNEQFF
v_gene: TRBV24-1; j_gene: TRBJ2-3; abundance: .; d_gene: .; CDR3nt: TGTGCCACCAGTCCCGGCCTTGGAGACACGAATACGCAGTATTTT; CDR3aa: CATSPGLGDTNTQYF
v_gene: TRBV6-2/TRBV6-3; j_gene: TRBJ2-2; abundance: .; d_gene: .; CDR3nt: TGTGCCAGCACCTTACAGGGAAACACCGGGGAGCTGTTTTTT; CDR3aa: CASTLQGNTGELFF
v_gene: TRBV6-5; j_gene: TRBJ2-7; abundance: .; d_gene: .; CDR3nt: TGTGCCAGCAGGGGGGGGACATACGAGCAGTACTTC; CDR3aa: CASRGGTYEQYF
v_gene: TRBV12-3/TRBV12-4; j_gene: TRBJ2-3; abundance: .; d_gene: .; CDR3nt: TGTGCCAGCACCCTCGGGGGTTTGGATACGCAGTATTTT; CDR3aa: CASTLGGLDTQYF
v_gene: TRBV10-2; j_gene: TRBJ1-5; abundance: few; d_gene: .; CDR3nt: TGCGCCAGCAGTTCAGGGATTATTTATCAGCCCCAGCATTTT; CDR3aa: CASSSGIIYQPQHF
v_gene: TRBV5-1; j_gene: TRBJ2-1; abundance: .; d_gene: TRBD1; CDR3nt: TGCGCCAGCAAGGCGGGACAGGGGGCATATGAGCAGTTCTTC; CDR3aa: CASKAGQGAYEQFF
v_gene: TRBV5-6; j_gene: TRBJ2-1; abundance: few; d_gene: .; CDR3nt: TGTGCCAGCAGCGTGGACCCACTGGGTGAGCAGTTCTTC; CDR3aa: CASSVDPLGEQFF
v_gene: TRBV7-9; j_gene: TRBJ1-2; abundance: .; d_gene: .; CDR3nt: TGTGCCACCCACTGGGGCTGGACCCGGCGGGATGGCTACACCTTC; CDR3aa: CATHWGWTRRDGYTF
v_gene: TRBV7-6; j_gene: TRBJ1-1; abundance: .; d_gene: TRBD1; CDR3nt: TGTGCCAGCAGCTTGGCCGAAAGGATCGGGACAGGAGGCACTGAAGCTTTCTTT; CDR3aa: CASSLAERIGTGGTEAFF
v_gene: TRBV4-1; j_gene: TRBJ1-2; abundance: .; d_gene: .; CDR3nt: TGCGCCAGCAGCCGCCGGTGGGATGACTATGGCTACACCTTC; CDR3aa: CASSRRWDDYGYTF
v_gene: TRBV13; j_gene: TRBJ2-3; abundance: .; d_gene: .; CDR3nt: TGTGCCAGCAGCTCCACTCGTGAAAGCACAGATACGCAGTATTTT; CDR3aa: CASSSTRESTDTQYF
v_gene: TRBV9; j_gene: TRBJ2-3; abundance: .; d_gene: .; CDR3nt: TGTGCCAGCAGCGCGACCGGGAACCCAGATACGCAGTATTTT; CDR3aa: CASSATGNPDTQYF
v_gene: TRBV9; j_gene: TRBJ1-1; abundance: .; d_gene: .; CDR3nt: TGTGCCAGCAGCTCCCGTGGAGGGATGGGCACTGAAGCTTTCTTT; CDR3aa: CASSSRGGMGTEAFF
v_gene: TRBV7-2; j_gene: TRBJ2-7; abundance: few; d_gene: .; CDR3nt: TGTGCCAGCAGCTTCCCCGTCTCAGCGGTAACATACGAGCAGTACTTC; CDR3aa: CASSFPVSAVTYEQYF
v_gene: TRBV10-3; j_gene: TRBJ2-7; abundance: few; d_gene: .; CDR3nt: TGTGCCATCACCGCCGACAGCCTCGAGAACGAGCAGTACTTC; CDR3aa: CAITADSLENEQYF
v_gene: TRBV29-1; j_gene: TRBJ2-5; abundance: .; d_gene: TRBD1; CDR3nt: TGCAGCGTAGACAGGGGTTGTCAAGAGACCCAGTACTTC; CDR3aa: CSVDRGCQETQYF
v_gene: TRBV11-2; j_gene: TRBJ2-7; abundance: .; d_gene: .; CDR3nt: TGTGCCAGCAGCTTGACGCCCGAGCAGTACTTC; CDR3aa: CASSLTPEQYF
v_gene: TRBV7-8; j_gene: TRBJ2-5; abundance: .; d_gene: TRBD2; CDR3nt: TGTGCCGGATCCCGCGGCCGGGAGGGCCTTTTTTTGGAGACCCAGTACTTC; CDR3aa: CAGSRGREGLFLETQYF
v_gene: TRBV11-2; j_gene: TRBJ2-3; abundance: .; d_gene: TRBD2; CDR3nt: TGTGCCAGCAGCTTAGGCCCTCAACTAGCGGGACCAGCCACAGATACGCAGTATTTT; CDR3aa: CASSLGPQLAGPATDTQYF
v_gene: TRBV5-1; j_gene: TRBJ2-5; abundance: few; d_gene: .; CDR3nt: TGCGCCAGCAGCGGAATGGACGGCCAAGAGACCCAGTACTTC; CDR3aa: CASSGMDGQETQYF
v_gene: TRBV11-3; j_gene: TRBJ1-1; abundance: .; d_gene: .; CDR3nt: TGTGCCAGCAGTCGACCGGGACTCGTGAACACTGAAGCTTTCTTT; CDR3aa: CASSRPGLVNTEAFF
v_gene: TRBV20-1; j_gene: TRBJ2-2; abundance: .; d_gene: TRBD2; CDR3nt: TGCAGTACTAGAGTGCTCGGGAGGGCCGACGGGGAGCTGTTTTTT; CDR3aa: CSTRVLGRADGELFF
v_gene: TRBV6-5; j_gene: TRBJ2-3; abundance: few; d_gene: TRBD2; CDR3nt: TGTGCCAGCAGAACGGGACTAGCGGTTGATACGCAGTATTTT; CDR3aa: CASRTGLAVDTQYF
v_gene: TRBV10-3; j_gene: TRBJ2-7; abundance: .; d_gene: .; CDR3nt: TGTGCCATCAGTGAGTCAATCCCCTACGAGCAGTACTTC; CDR3aa: CAISESIPYEQYF
v_gene: TRBV4-1; j_gene: TRBJ2-7; abundance: few; d_gene: TRBD1; CDR3nt: TGCGCCAGCAGCACGGGACAGGGCCACTACGAGCAGTACTTC; CDR3aa: CASSTGQGHYEQYF
v_gene: TRBV10-3; j_gene: TRBJ1-2; abundance: once; d_gene: TRBD1; CDR3nt: TGTGCCATCAGTGACCTGGACAGGATTGCTAACTATGGCTACACCTTC; CDR3aa: CAISDLDRIANYGYTF
v_gene: TRBV24-1; j_gene: TRBJ2-7; abundance: .; d_gene: TRBD1; CDR3nt: TGTGCCACCAGTGACCCACGGACAGGAACGATCTACGAGCAGTACTTC; CDR3aa: CATSDPRTGTIYEQYF
v_gene: TRBV30; j_gene: TRBJ1-2; abundance: few; d_gene: .; CDR3nt: TGTGCTCAGGACAGTCTTGGCTACACCTTC; CDR3aa: CAQDSLGYTF
v_gene: TRBV4-1; j_gene: TRBJ1-6; abundance: .; d_gene: .; CDR3nt: TGCGCCAGCAGCCATCAGGGGCAGTATACACCCCTCCACTTT; CDR3aa: CASSHQGQYTPLHF
v_gene: TRBV5-4; j_gene: TRBJ2-3; abundance: few; d_gene: .; CDR3nt: TGTGCCAGCAGCTTCCAGGGCTTAACTAGCACAGATACGCAGTATTTT; CDR3aa: CASSFQGLTSTDTQYF
v_gene: TRBV20-1; j_gene: TRBJ1-1; abundance: .; d_gene: .; CDR3nt: TGCAGTGCTAGTACCAGCTTGAACACTGAAGCTTTCTTT; CDR3aa: CSASTSLNTEAFF
v_gene: TRBV6-6; j_gene: TRBJ1-5; abundance: few; d_gene: TRBD1; CDR3nt: TGTGCCAGCAGTGAGGACTCGACAGGGGGCTATCAGCCCCAGCATTTT; CDR3aa: CASSEDSTGGYQPQHF
v_gene: TRBV29-1; j_gene: TRBJ2-3; abundance: .; d_gene: TRBD2; CDR3nt: TGCAGCGTTGAGGCGGGACTAGCGGTTGGCACAGATACGCAGTATTTT; CDR3aa: CSVEAGLAVGTDTQYF
v_gene: TRBV12-3/TRBV12-4; j_gene: TRBJ2-7; abundance: many; d_gene: TRBD1; CDR3nt: TGTGCCAGCAGTCCGGGGACAGGGATAATTTCTGCCTACGAGCAGTACTTC; CDR3aa: CASSPGTGIISAYEQYF
v_gene: TRBV2; j_gene: TRBJ2-7; abundance: few; d_gene: .; CDR3nt: TGTGCCAGCAGTGATTTCGGGTCTCGCTCCTACGAGCAGTACTTC; CDR3aa: CASSDFGSRSYEQYF
v_gene: TRBV13; j_gene: TRBJ2-7; abundance: few; d_gene: TRBD1; CDR3nt: TGTGCCAGCAGCTCCCGGACAGGGGGCTCCTACGAGCAGTACTTC; CDR3aa: CASSSRTGGSYEQYF
v_gene: TRBV7-2; j_gene: TRBJ2-2; abundance: few; d_gene: .; CDR3nt: TGTGCCAGCAGCCTCCCAGGGAGCGGCACCGGGGAGCTGTTTTTT; CDR3aa: CASSLPGSGTGELFF
v_gene: TRBV7-6; j_gene: TRBJ2-4; abundance: .; d_gene: .; CDR3nt: TGTGCCAGCAGCCCTGACAGAAACATTCAGTACTTC; CDR3aa: CASSPDRNIQYF
v_gene: TRBV7-9; j_gene: TRBJ1-2; abundance: .; d_gene: TRBD1; CDR3nt: TGTGCCAGCAGCCAGGGACAGGCAGATATTAACTATGGCTACACCTTC; CDR3aa: CASSQGQADINYGYTF
v_gene: TRBV15; j_gene: TRBJ2-7; abundance: few; d_gene: TRBD1; CDR3nt: TGTGCCACCAGCGACTCGGACAGGTCGCGCTACGAGCAGTACTTC; CDR3aa: CATSDSDRSRYEQYF
v_gene: TRBV15; j_gene: TRBJ2-3; abundance: few; d_gene: TRBD1; CDR3nt: TGTGCCACCAGCCCCCGGACAGGTACAGATACGCAGTATTTT; CDR3aa: CATSPRTGTDTQYF
v_gene: TRBV5-1; j_gene: TRBJ2-1; abundance: few; d_gene: .; CDR3nt: TGCGCCAGCAGCGTCGGACTTCCCCCTTCCGACAATGAGCAGTTCTTC; CDR3aa: CASSVGLPPSDNEQFF
v_gene: TRBV2; j_gene: TRBJ1-1; abundance: few; d_gene: .; CDR3nt: TGTGACAGCATTGGGTTGACGTACAGGGACACTGAAGCTTTCTTT; CDR3aa: CDSIGLTYRDTEAFF
v_gene: TRBV10-3; j_gene: TRBJ2-7; abundance: .; d_gene: TRBD2; CDR3nt: TGTGCCATCAGTCCTAGCGGGGGCTACGAGCAGTACTTC; CDR3aa: CAISPSGGYEQYF
v_gene: TRBV4-1; j_gene: TRBJ2-7; abundance: .; d_gene: .; CDR3nt: TGCGCCAGCAGCCAAGAATGGGCAGATGGAGGGGAGCAGTACTTC; CDR3aa: CASSQEWADGGEQYF
v_gene: TRBV20-1; j_gene: TRBJ2-4; abundance: .; d_gene: TRBD1; CDR3nt: TGCAGTGCTCCACAGGGGGTAGCCAAAAACATTCAGTACTTC; CDR3aa: CSAPQGVAKNIQYF
v_gene: TRBV6-2/TRBV6-3; j_gene: TRBJ1-2; abundance: few; d_gene: .; CDR3nt: TGTGCCAGCAGTTACTCATCAGGGGCCTATGGCTACACCTTC; CDR3aa: CASSYSSGAYGYTF
v_gene: TRBV5-6; j_gene: TRBJ2-1; abundance: .; d_gene: TRBD2; CDR3nt: TGTGCCAGCAGCCTGGGACTAGCGGGAGCGGCTGAGCAGTTCTTC; CDR3aa: CASSLGLAGAAEQFF
v_gene: TRBV12-3/TRBV12-4; j_gene: TRBJ2-7; abundance: .; d_gene: .; CDR3nt: TGTGCCAGCAGCCCTACCGGGACAATCTACGAGCAGTACTTC; CDR3aa: CASSPTGTIYEQYF
v_gene: TRBV2; j_gene: TRBJ2-3; abundance: few; d_gene: .; CDR3nt: TGTGCCAGCAATCCGACAGGGAGGACAGATACGCAGTATTTT; CDR3aa: CASNPTGRTDTQYF
v_gene: TRBV11-3; j_gene: TRBJ1-1; abundance: few; d_gene: TRBD1; CDR3nt: TGTGCCAGCAGCACCGATCCCGACAGGGCCACTGAAGCTTTCTTT; CDR3aa: CASSTDPDRATEAFF
v_gene: TRBV14; j_gene: TRBJ1-1; abundance: .; d_gene: TRBD1; CDR3nt: TGTGCCAGCAGCCAAGATTTGGGACAGGGTTTGACTGAAGCTTTCTTT; CDR3aa: CASSQDLGQGLTEAFF
v_gene: TRBV24-1; j_gene: TRBJ2-5; abundance: .; d_gene: TRBD1; CDR3nt: TGTGCCACCAGTGATTTCGGACAGGCGACTCTTCAAGAGTCCCAGTACTTC; CDR3aa: CATSDFGQATLQESQYF